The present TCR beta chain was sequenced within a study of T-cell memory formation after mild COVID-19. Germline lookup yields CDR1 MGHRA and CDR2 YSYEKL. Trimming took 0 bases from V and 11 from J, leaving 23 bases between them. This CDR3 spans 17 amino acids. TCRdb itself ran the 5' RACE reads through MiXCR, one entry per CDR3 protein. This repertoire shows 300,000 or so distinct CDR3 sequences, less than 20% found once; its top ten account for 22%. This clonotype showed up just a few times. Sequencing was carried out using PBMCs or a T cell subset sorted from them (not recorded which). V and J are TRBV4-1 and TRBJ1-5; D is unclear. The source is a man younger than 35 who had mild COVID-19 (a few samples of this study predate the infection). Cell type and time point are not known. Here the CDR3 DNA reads TGCGCCAGCAGCCAAGATAGGGCCGTGACCACCCTGGGGTCCCAGCATTTT. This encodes CASSQDRAVTTLGSQHF.